Here is one T cell receptor (beta chain) with its context. No antigen is known for it. The sample originates from a study of T cells after yellow fever vaccination. Findings of the study overall: The secondary response was weaker, and its peak arrived faster, on day 5 versus 15. The study noted that FACS-sorted repertoires could contain abundant clonotypes contaminating from the bulk population.

TCR cDNA, made by 5'RACE template switching, carried an added universal primer site and UMIs. TCRdb re-called the 5' RACE reads through MiXCR, storing one row per CDR3 protein. Of about 510,000 distinct CDR3 sequences in the sample, 21% were seen once. The trim removed 5 bases at V and 5 bases at J, leaving 7 bases unmatched. The V gene's germline CDR1 is MNHNS and CDR2 SASEGT. The CDR3 spans 15 residues. The J gene is TRBJ2-3, the V gene TRBV6-1, with 10 nucleotides matching TRBD1. Material: PBMCs, obtained 21 days after the first yellow fever vaccination. The receptor comes from a man between 18 and 35 years old who received the YFV17D yellow fever vaccine. The CDR3 DNA is TGTGCCAGCAGTCTTGACAGGGGGCTCGGAGATACGCAGTATTTT. It is translated as CASSLDRGLGDTQYF.